The 5 T cell receptor beta chains below were found in one sample sequenced in a study of CD8 T cells in Susac syndrome. When the RNA was reverse transcribed, random hexamers were used with an input of roughly 0.45 to 1 ug. TCRdb re-derived calls from the immunoSEQ multiplex PCR reads in MiXCR, one entry per CDR3 protein. The sample includes roughly 200,000 distinct CDR3 sequences, 95% seen only once; the top ten take around 0.076%. The sample consisted of CD4+ T cells from PBMCs. The receptor set was obtained from a human donor with multiple sclerosis.

CDR3 DNA: TGCGCCAGCAGCTTGGCCCAGCCCCCCACAGATACGCAGTATTTT. Protein sequence: CASSLAQPPTDTQYF. The chain links TRBV5-1 to TRBJ2-3; no firm D call. Germline V CDR1 and CDR2: SGHRS, YFSETQ. Trimming removed 0 bases at V and 2 bases at J, with 10 bases between. The CDR3 runs to 15 residues.

As DNA, the CDR3 is TGTGCCAGCAGCCTCGCAGGGCCCAAAAACATTCAGTACTTC. It codes for CASSLAGPKNIQYF. This sequence joins TRBV3-1 and TRBJ2-4, with D tentatively TRBD1 (5 bases). Trimming cost V 4 bases and J 2 bases, with 9 bases left between them. This CDR3 comprises 14 residues. Germline assignment: CDR1 LGHDT and CDR2 YNNKEL (reference sequence).

The rearrangement uses TRBV12-3 or TRBV12-4 and TRBJ2-7; weak D call: TRBD2 (6 bases). V shed 3 bases and J shed 9 bases, with 9 bases lying between them. The CDR3 is 11 amino acids. CDR3 DNA: TGTGCCAGCAGTTTTACCGGGGGGCAGTACTTC. Residues: CASSFTGGQYF.

The CDR3 loop is CASSLAKGQGYNEQFF. DNA for the CDR3: TGTGCCAGCAGCTTAGCGAAGGGACAGGGATACAATGAGCAGTTCTTC. This chain uses TRBV7-2 with TRBJ2-1, with 9 positions matching TRBD1. Trimming removed 0 bases from V and 4 bases from J; junction bases left unmatched: 4. Germline V gives CDR1 SGHTA, CDR2 FQGNSA. The CDR3 totals 16 residues.

V gene TRBV12-3 or TRBV12-4 combines with J gene TRBJ1-2, with D unresolved. V lost 4 bases and J 4 bases, leaving 10 bases between the germline ends. There are 13 residues in the CDR3. The CDR3 nucleotides are TGTGCCAGCAGTTATCTTAGAGCCTATGGCTACACCTTC. It encodes CASSYLRAYGYTF.